This passage covers 27 T cell receptor beta chains from one sample sequenced in a study of T-cell memory formation after mild COVID-19. TCRdb processed the 5' RACE reads anew with MiXCR; each CDR3 protein has one entry. The repertoire holds more than 150,000 distinct CDR3 sequences, with about 18% as singletons. The material sequenced was PBMCs or a T cell subset sorted from them (not recorded which). The receptors here all came from a man aged 18 to 29 who had mild COVID-19 (a few samples of this study predate the infection). Cell type and time point are not known.

This clonotype was counted between two and nine times. V usage is TRBV9 and J usage is TRBJ1-6; the match to TRBD1 covers 9 bases. The CDR3 loop spans 15 amino acids. Germline values: CDR1 SGDLS, CDR2 YYNGEE. V lost 4 bases to trimming and J lost 10 bases; unmatched junction nucleotides: 9. The CDR3: CASSPGQGGISPLHF. The CDR3 nucleotides are TGTGCCAGCAGCCCGGGACAGGGAGGAATATCACCCCTCCACTTT. Using reference TRBV9 and TRBJ1-6 for the parts outside the CDR3, the full variable domain is DSGVTQTPKHLITATGQRVTLRCSPRSGDLSVYWYQQSLDQGLQFLIQYYNGEERAKGNILERFSAQQFPDLHSELNLSSLELGDSALYFCASSPGQGGISPLHFGNGTRLTVT.

This rearrangement joins TRBV7-2 to TRBJ1-1, with D unclear. Germline-derived CDR1 and CDR2 are SGHTA and FQGNSA. The V end lost 3 bases, the J end lost 4 bases, and 21 bases lay between the germline ends. The CDR3 loop spans 17 amino acids. CDR3 nucleotides: TGTGCCAGCAGCTTTACAGACCGAAGGCTCTGGAGCACTGAAGCTTTCTTT. Translating it yields CASSFTDRRLWSTEAFF.

This clonotype was detected a few times. V and J are TRBV6-5 and TRBJ1-4, with D hard to call. V lost 2 bases and J lost 0, with 7 bases in between. The germline V gene has CDR1 MNHEY and CDR2 SVGAGI. The CDR3 loop spans 15 amino acids. The CDR3 nucleotides are TGTGCCAGCAGTTACCGAGGCCCAACTAATGAAAAACTGTTTTTT. It codes for CASSYRGPTNEKLFF.

This clonotype was found a few times. The gene calls are TRBV6-6 and TRBJ2-5, with D maybe TRBD1 (6 bases). The V gene's germline CDR1 is MNHNY and CDR2 SVGAGI (reference sequence). Trimming shortened V by 6 bases and J by 0 bases, and 17 bases separated the two germline ends. The CDR3 is 16 amino acids. The CDR3 region is CASSGGFQGYQETQYF. In DNA, the CDR3 is TGTGCCAGCAGCGGTGGGTTTCAGGGGTACCAAGAGACCCAGTACTTC.

This clonotype has a handful of counts. The chain recombines TRBV9 with TRBJ2-4, with no clear D. Germline assignment: CDR1 SGDLS and CDR2 YYNGEE. V was clipped by 4 bases and J by 8 bases, with 13 bases between them. This CDR3 region has 13 residues. The CDR3 protein is CASSRNGGDIQYF. For the CDR3, the DNA is TGTGCCAGCAGCCGTAACGGTGGGGACATTCAGTACTTC. The full variable domain, completed using reference TRBV9 and TRBJ2-4, is DSGVTQTPKHLITATGQRVTLRCSPRSGDLSVYWYQQSLDQGLQFLIQYYNGEERAKGNILERFSAQQFPDLHSELNLSSLELGDSALYFCASSRNGGDIQYFGAGTRLSVL.

Many counts were recorded for this clonotype. V usage is TRBV5-1 and J usage is TRBJ2-3; 10 bases agree with TRBD1. The CDR3 consists of 16 residues. After removal of 4 bases from V and 4 bases from J, the junction contained 9 bases not matched to a gene. Germline CDR1 is SGHRS and CDR2 is YFSETQ. The CDR3 loop reads CASSAAGTGAADTQYF. DNA for the CDR3: TGCGCCAGCAGCGCCGCCGGGACAGGGGCGGCAGATACGCAGTATTTT.

This clonotype was observed a handful of times. The V and J genes are TRBV7-9 and TRBJ2-3; D is tentatively TRBD1 or TRBD2 (6 bases each). The germline CDR1 and CDR2 sequences are SEHNR and FQNEAQ (reference sequence). The CDR3 has 16 residues. The V end was cut by 7 bases, the J end by 4 bases, with 21 bases between. The CDR3 protein is CASNPGDGGRADTQYF. The CDR3 coding sequence is TGTGCCAGCAACCCCGGGGACGGGGGCCGGGCAGATACGCAGTATTTT.

The V gene is TRBV11-2, the J gene TRBJ2-7, with D unresolved. Between the trimmed V and J ends, which lost 3 bases and 0 bases, there was a span of 12 bases. This CDR3 has 15 residues. The germline V gene encodes CDR1 SGHAT and CDR2 FQNNGV. CDR3 nucleotide sequence: TGTGCCAGCAGCTTGCGCTGGGGAAACTCCTACGAGCAGTACGTC. Its protein is CASSLRWGNSYEQYV.

Comment on this clonotype: Mismatch with germline at one junction end may stem from a read error. V usage is TRBV3-1 and J usage is TRBJ2-5; no clear D. Germline V gene data show CDR1 as LGHDT and CDR2 as YNNKEL (reference sequence). The CDR3 has 12 residues. In nucleotides, the CDR3 is TGTGCCAGCAGCCAAGGGCGAGGTAGCTTGAACTTC. Its translation is CASSQGRGSLNF.

A few counts support this clonotype. The chain uses TRBV12-3 or TRBV12-4 and TRBJ1-5; 8 positions match TRBD1. V shed 6 bases, J shed 3 bases, and the junction held 4 bases outside the gene matches. This CDR3 region has 14 residues. The CDR3 DNA reads as TGTGCCAGCAGCGGGACAGGCTACAATCAGCCCCAGCATTTT. This encodes CASSGTGYNQPQHF.

This clonotype was found a few times. This chain joins TRBV28 and TRBJ1-1; D not certain. Trimming removed 2 bases at V and 5 bases at J, with 12 bases between. Per germline, CDR1 MDHEN and CDR2 SYDVKM. This CDR3 is built from 14 residues. Here the CDR3 DNA reads TGTGCCAGCAGTTTAAGGTCTGGGTGGACTGAAGCTTTCTTT. Translation: CASSLRSGWTEAFF.

This clonotype was detected only once. The chain is built from TRBV24-1 and TRBJ2-3; no clear D gene. This CDR3 is 14 amino acids long. The germline V gene has CDR1 KGHDR and CDR2 SFDVKD. Trimming removed 3 bases at V and 2 bases at J, with 8 bases between. The CDR3 loop reads CATSDRGLTDTQYF. The CDR3 DNA follows: TGTGCCACCAGTGATCGCGGCCTCACAGATACGCAGTATTTT.

This clonotype was found a few times. The V gene is TRBV6-6, the J gene TRBJ1-2; no clear D. The V gene lost 2 bases and the J gene lost 2 bases, with 18 bases spanning the gap. This CDR3 has 17 amino acids. Germline values: CDR1 MNHNY, CDR2 SVGAGI (reference sequence). The CDR3 sequence: CASSYLDWRVFNYGYTF. CDR3 in DNA: TGTGCCAGCAGTTACCTCGACTGGAGGGTCTTCAACTATGGCTACACCTTC.

The chain links TRBV7-9 to TRBJ1-1, with D possibly matching TRBD1 (6 bases). The CDR3 runs to 15 residues. The V gene lost 1 base and the J gene lost 4 bases, with 13 bases spanning the gap. Germline V CDR1 and CDR2: SEHNR, FQNEAQ (reference sequence). The CDR3 DNA reads as TGTGCCAGCAGCTTAGTCGATGAAGGGGGCACTGAAGCTTTCTTT. Amino acids: CASSLVDEGGTEAFF.

This clonotype was observed at least ten times. V gene TRBV5-1 combines with J gene TRBJ2-4, with unresolved D. V was cut by 0 bases and J by 6 bases, with 7 bases left in between. The CDR3 length is 13 residues. Germline assignment: CDR1 SGHRS and CDR2 YFSETQ. The CDR3 region has the DNA TGCGCCAGCAGCTTGGGGCTTGGAAACATTCAGTACTTC. Its protein is CASSLGLGNIQYF.

This sequence joins TRBV6-6 and TRBJ1-4; D might be TRBD1 (5 bases). This CDR3 has 16 amino acids. The germline CDR1 and CDR2 sequences are MNHNY and SVGAGI (reference sequence). The V end lost 4 bases, the J end lost 7 bases, and 19 bases lay between the germline ends. CDR3 protein: CASSWGDNLGGEKLFF. Here the CDR3 DNA reads TGTGCCAGCAGTTGGGGGGATAATTTGGGAGGTGAAAAACTGTTTTTT.

V gene TRBV7-9 combines with J gene TRBJ1-1; D not resolved. V lost 7 bases to trimming and J lost 3 bases, with 6 bases between them. In germline, CDR1 is SEHNR, CDR2 FQNEAQ (reference sequence). This CDR3 spans 11 amino acids. The DNA of the CDR3 is TGTGCCAGCAATTCCTACACTGAAGCTTTCTTT. This sequence encodes CASNSYTEAFF.

V is TRBV5-1 and J is TRBJ1-3; TRBD1 matches 8 bases. Germline CDR1 and CDR2: SGHRS and YFSETQ. The CDR3 runs 15 residues. V lost 4 bases and J lost 0; bases outside the gene matches: 3. CDR3 DNA: TGCGCCAGCAGCGGAGGGACAGGCTCTGGAAACACCATATATTTT. This translates into CASSGGTGSGNTIYF.

The V gene is TRBV29-1, the J gene TRBJ1-2, with no clear D. The CDR3 totals 13 residues. The ends were cut back, 7 bases at V and 1 base at J, with 13 bases in the middle. Germline assignment: CDR1 SQVTM and CDR2 ANQGSEA. CDR3 DNA sequence: TGCAGCGCAGTCGGCAGCTTTAACTATGGCTACACCTTC. Its translation: CSAVGSFNYGYTF.

This chain connects TRBV28 to TRBJ2-7; 9 bases line up with TRBD1. The CDR3 spans 12 residues. V lost 9 bases and J lost 8; bases outside the gene matches: 8. CDR1 is MDHEN, CDR2 SYDVKM, per germline. The CDR3 loop is CARSGDRGKQYV. The CDR3 DNA reads TGTGCCAGATCTGGTGACAGGGGGAAGCAGTACGTC.

The rearrangement joins TRBV20-1 to TRBJ2-7, with D possibly called TRBD1 or TRBD2 (5 bases each). The CDR3 is 13 residues long. The V end lost 7 bases, the J end lost 2 bases, and 15 bases lay between the germline ends. Germline CDR1 DFQATT, CDR2 SNEGSKA (reference sequence). The CDR3 protein is CSVKARDPYEQYF. As DNA, the CDR3 is TGCAGTGTAAAGGCCAGGGACCCCTACGAGCAGTACTTC.

There are many counts of this clonotype. The V and J genes are TRBV12-3 or TRBV12-4 and TRBJ1-3, with D perhaps matching TRBD1 (5 bases). The CDR3 length is 14 residues. V lost 6 bases and J lost 1, with 10 bases in between. The DNA for the CDR3 is TGTGCCAGCAGCTTTGGGGGGTCTGGAAACACCATATATTTT. This codes for CASSFGGSGNTIYF.

This chain connects TRBV19 to TRBJ1-2; 7 bases line up with TRBD1. Per germline, CDR1 LNHDA and CDR2 SQIVND (reference sequence). V gave up 7 bases and J gave up 6 bases; unmatched junction bases: 8. CDR3 length equals 13 residues. The CDR3 spells CASTETGRDGYTF. The DNA for the CDR3 is TGTGCCAGTACGGAGACAGGGAGGGATGGCTACACCTTC.

V and J are TRBV7-2 and TRBJ2-3; 7 bases align to TRBD2. The J segment lost 2 bases and the V segment lost 4 bases, leaving 6 bases of the junction unmatched. CDR3 length: 15 residues. The germline V gene has CDR1 SGHTA and CDR2 FQGNSA. The CDR3 sequence is CASSYLAGDTDTQYF. The CDR3 DNA reads as TGTGCCAGCAGCTACTTGGCGGGAGACACAGATACGCAGTATTTT.

This clonotype was counted between two and nine times. The rearrangement joins TRBV5-5 to TRBJ1-1, with a possible D match to TRBD1 (5 bases). The germline V gene encodes CDR1 SGHKS and CDR2 YYEKEE (reference sequence). The CDR3 is made up of 14 amino acids. The V gene lost 4 bases and the J gene lost 4 bases, with 14 bases spanning the gap. The CDR3 region has the DNA TGTGCCAGCAGCCCCACGGGGGTTAGCACTGAAGCTTTCTTT. Its protein is CASSPTGVSTEAFF.

The rearrangement uses TRBV25-1 and TRBJ2-2; the match to TRBD2 covers 7 bases. The germline gives CDR1 MGHDK, CDR2 SYGVNS. The CDR3 loop spans 15 amino acids. J gave up 7 bases and V 6 bases, and 11 bases lay outside the gene matches. The CDR3 spells CASRESGTRDGELFF. In DNA form, the CDR3 reads TGTGCCAGCAGGGAAAGCGGGACTCGGGACGGGGAGCTGTTTTTT.

This clonotype was observed a handful of times. The V gene is TRBV5-1, the J gene TRBJ1-1; tentative D call: TRBD1 (6 bases). CDR1 is SGHRS, CDR2 YFSETQ, per germline. Trimming shortened V by 4 bases and J by 2 bases, and 9 bases separated the two germline ends. This CDR3 contains 13 residues. CDR3 sequence reads: CASSMDRNTEAFF. The DNA of the CDR3 is TGCGCCAGCAGCATGGACAGAAACACTGAAGCTTTCTTT.